The 17 T cell receptor beta chains reported below all come from one sample, sequenced in a study of shared clonotypes between healthy human individuals. Terminally differentiated effector memory CD45RA+ cells were excluded from the naive CD8 cells, which were CD45RO-negative and positively selected for CCR7. Only in-frame clones appear in the TCRdb table, and some are missing; sequencing was by immunoSEQ multiplex PCR. The sample lists about 2 million clones, approximately 95% occurring once. Sequencing input: naive CD8+ T cells sorted from blood. All receptors derive from a man between 18 and 29 years old in good health.

V gene TRBV13 combines with J gene TRBJ1-2; 8 bases match TRBD1. CDR3 length: 16 amino acids. CDR1 is PRHDT and CDR2 is FYEKMQ in the germline V gene (reference sequence). Trimming removed 3 bases from V and 8 bases from J; junction bases left unmatched: 14. CDR3 region: CASSFGGQGAEGGYTF. The CDR3 nucleotides are TGTGCCAGCAGCTTTGGAGGACAGGGCGCGGAGGGAGGCTACACCTTC.

The V gene is TRBV4-1, the J gene TRBJ1-4, with TRBD1 identical over 8 bases. CDR3 length equals 15 residues. V was pared by 5 bases and J by 7 bases, with 9 bases of the junction left unmatched. Germline loops: CDR1 MGHRA, CDR2 YSYEKL. CDR3 loop: CASSGVGQGVEKLFF. The CDR3 region has the DNA TGCGCCAGCAGCGGGGTAGGACAGGGCGTTGAAAAACTGTTTTTT.

This clone was observed a single time. V is TRBV27 and J is TRBJ2-5; possibly TRBD2 for D (7 bases). The CDR3 has 15 residues. Germline CDR1 and CDR2: MNHEY and SMNVEV (reference sequence). Trimming shortened V by 5 bases and J by 1 base, and 14 bases separated the two germline ends. As DNA, the CDR3 is TGTGCCAGCAGTCCATACGCGGGGGCCCAAGAGACCCAGTACTTC. This sequence encodes CASSPYAGAQETQYF.

The chain recombines TRBV9 with TRBJ2-1, with TRBD1 as a possible D gene (5 bases). This CDR3 has 15 amino acids. Germline V lookup: CDR1 SGDLS, CDR2 YYNGEE. V dropped 4 bases and J dropped 0 bases, with 11 bases sitting between them. The CDR3, as DNA: TGTGCCAGCAGCCCCCACAGGAGCTCCTACAATGAGCAGTTCTTC. As protein: CASSPHRSSYNEQFF.

The DNA of the CDR3 is TGTGCCAGCAGTTACGAAATATATAACTATGGCTACACCTTC. Amino acid sequence: CASSYEIYNYGYTF. This chain joins TRBV6-6 and TRBJ1-2; no definite D call. CDR3 length: 14 amino acids. The germline V gene has CDR1 MNHNY and CDR2 SVGAGI (reference sequence). V gave up 2 bases and J gave up 1 base, with 8 bases separating them.

This clone appeared once. CDR3 in amino acids: CASSQEVGSYGYTF. CDR3 DNA: TGCGCCAGCAGCCAAGAGGTAGGAAGCTATGGCTACACCTTC. This chain connects TRBV4-1 to TRBJ1-2; no reliable D call. The CDR3 extends over 14 amino acids. Germline V gene lookup returns CDR1 MGHRA and CDR2 YSYEKL. V was trimmed by 0 bases and J by 4 bases, leaving 9 bases between them.

The rearrangement uses TRBV25-1 and TRBJ2-1, with D possibly TRBD2 on 5 matching bases. Germline V gene sequence: CDR1 MGHDK, CDR2 SYGVNS. The germline V and J ends were trimmed by 1 base and 8 bases, with 18 bases remaining between them. This CDR3 spans 16 amino acids. CDR3 sequence (DNA): TGTGCCAGCAGTGAATTCACGGGAACCCCATTTGATGAGCAGTTCTTC. Translating gives CASSEFTGTPFDEQFF.

In the case of this clone: Other DNA sequences in the sample encode the same CDR3. The chain joins TRBV5-6 to TRBJ2-7; no definite D call. This CDR3 has 14 amino acids. V lost 0 bases to trimming and J lost 3 bases, with 10 bases between them. Germline CDR1 reads SGHDT; CDR2 reads YYEEEE. CDR3 in DNA: TGTGCCAGCAGCTTGGGTCAGTCTTTCTACGAGCAGTACTTC. Protein product: CASSLGQSFYEQYF.

V is TRBV4-3 and J is TRBJ2-2; 7 bases are a match to TRBD1. The V gene's germline CDR1 is LGHNA and CDR2 YSLEER. Trimming at V came to 4 bases and at J to 7 bases, leaving 6 bases not matched to a gene. The CDR3 consists of 14 residues. The CDR3 region is CASSLYSGGGELFF. CDR3 in DNA: TGCGCCAGCAGCCTTTATTCAGGGGGCGGGGAGCTGTTTTTT.

This chain joins TRBV9 and TRBJ2-7; 9 nucleotides line up with TRBD1. The germline gives CDR1 SGDLS, CDR2 YYNGEE. This CDR3 has 14 amino acids. Trimming took 3 bases from V and 7 from J; bases not matched to a gene: 8. In DNA, the CDR3 is TGTGCCAGCAGCGCCACGGACAGGGGCGGGGAGCAGTACTTC. Translation: CASSATDRGGEQYF.

Remarks on this clone: Other DNA sequences within the sample encode an identical CDR3. V gene TRBV5-1 combines with J gene TRBJ2-7; 9 bases align to TRBD2. The junction had 4 bases not matched to a gene; V was cut back by 4 bases and J by 2 bases. The CDR3 covers 14 residues. Per germline, CDR1 SGHRS and CDR2 YFSETQ. CDR3 region: CASSVSGGTYEQYF. The CDR3 coding sequence is TGCGCCAGCAGCGTTAGCGGGGGAACCTACGAGCAGTACTTC.

The chain couples TRBV11-3 to TRBJ2-2, with 8 positions matching TRBD2. CDR3 length: 19 amino acids. V lost 2 bases, J lost 0 bases, and 11 bases stayed unmatched. CDR1 is SGHNT, CDR2 YENEEA, per germline. The DNA of the CDR3 is TGTGCCAGCAGCTTAACCTCTCTCACGGGAGGGCCGAACACCGGGGAGCTGTTTTTT. It yields the protein CASSLTSLTGGPNTGELFF.

The chain couples TRBV27 to TRBJ1-6, with TRBD1 matching 11 bases. The CDR3 consists of 16 residues. Germline CDR1 is MNHEY and CDR2 is SMNVEV (reference sequence). The V gene end was trimmed by 8 bases and the J gene end by 7 bases; junction bases not matched to a gene: 10. In nucleotides, the CDR3 is TGTGCCAGCGGACAGGGGGCCCCCTATATGAATTCACCCCTCCACTTT. Translation: CASGQGAPYMNSPLHF.

As regards this clone: The sample holds other DNA sequences that translate to the same CDR3. This chain connects TRBV5-6 to TRBJ1-2; 8 bases fit TRBD1. This CDR3 region has 14 residues. V lost 2 bases to trimming and J lost 2 bases; unmatched junction nucleotides: 2. Germline V gene sequence: CDR1 SGHDT, CDR2 YYEEEE. The CDR3 nucleotides are TGTGCCAGCAGCTTCGGGACAGGCAACTATGGCTACACCTTC. Protein product: CASSFGTGNYGYTF.

The chain uses TRBV7-2 and TRBJ2-1, with no clear D. V gave up 0 bases and J gave up 9 bases, with 9 bases separating them. The CDR3 is made up of 13 amino acids. The germline gives CDR1 SGHTA, CDR2 FQGNSA. The CDR3 here is CASSLAPVLEQFF. CDR3 DNA sequence: TGTGCCAGCAGCTTAGCACCCGTCCTTGAGCAGTTCTTC.

The chain is built from TRBV7-3 and TRBJ2-3, with 8 nucleotides matching TRBD2. The CDR3 sequence is 14 residues long. Germline lookup yields CDR1 SGHTA and CDR2 FQGTGA. The V gene end was trimmed by 5 bases and the J gene end by 4 bases; junction bases not matched to a gene: 5. The CDR3 region has the DNA TGTGCCAGCAGCCCCGGGGGGGGCGCAGATACGCAGTATTTT. Translation: CASSPGGGADTQYF.

The V call is TRBV4-3, the J call TRBJ1-1, with D perhaps matching TRBD1 (5 bases). Germline V gene data show CDR1 as LGHNA and CDR2 as YSLEER. V lost 6 bases and J lost 3, with 11 bases in between. The CDR3 covers 13 residues. The CDR3 reads CASRNWDYTEAFF. The CDR3 DNA reads TGCGCCAGCAGGAATTGGGACTACACTGAAGCTTTCTTT.